Listed here are 13 T cell receptor beta chains from one sample, sequenced in a study of cytomegalovirus exposure and HLA in healthy donors. A multiplex PCR was run with 60 Vbeta primers and 13 Jbeta primers. Profiling relied on immunoSEQ multiplex PCR, and the TCRdb table lists in-frame clones only, not all of them. The data show 150,000 to 200,000 clones, approximately 81% seen once. The sequenced material came from PBMCs. Receptors were obtained from a man between 18 and 29 years old in good health and CMV-seropositive.

This chain connects TRBV2 to TRBJ1-3; tentatively, D is TRBD1 (5 bases). The V end lost 0 bases, the J end lost 7 bases, and 13 bases lay between the germline ends. Germline V lookup: CDR1 SNHLY, CDR2 FYNNEI. This CDR3 region has 15 residues. CDR3 DNA sequence: TGTGCCAGCAGTGAAGCAAGGGGCAGGTGGAACACCATATATTTT. Encoded protein: CASSEARGRWNTIYF.

The genes are TRBV5-4 and TRBJ1-2; D not certain. CDR1 SGHNT and CDR2 YYREEE come from the germline V gene (reference sequence). This CDR3 spans 13 amino acids. Between the trimmed V and J ends, which lost 4 bases and 11 bases, there was a span of 18 bases. CDR3 coding DNA: TGTGCCAGCAGCCTGGGGAGGATAGAGCAATACACCTTC. Translation: CASSLGRIEQYTF.

The chain is built from TRBV27 and TRBJ2-1; TRBD2 is a possible D gene (7 bases). The CDR3 covers 15 residues. CDR1 is MNHEY, CDR2 SMNVEV, per germline (reference sequence). V was clipped by 6 bases and J by 0 bases, with 12 bases between them. CDR3 DNA: TGTGCCAGCAGCCGGGGGGCAAGCTCCTACAATGAGCAGTTCTTC. The encoded protein is CASSRGASSYNEQFF.

The rearrangement joins TRBV29-1 to TRBJ2-7, with 9 positions matching TRBD1. With 7 bases clipped from V and 2 bases from J, the junction kept 6 bases outside the gene matches. The CDR3 is made up of 13 amino acids. CDR1 and CDR2 (germline): SQVTM, ANQGSEA. The CDR3 reads CSARDRAPYEQYF. The CDR3 bases are TGCAGCGCCCGGGACAGGGCCCCCTACGAGCAGTACTTC.

The chain employs TRBV5-1 and TRBJ2-3; 9 bases align to TRBD1. The CDR3 length is 14 residues. In germline, CDR1 is SGHRS, CDR2 YFSETQ. Germline trimming cut 7 bases from V and 6 bases from J; bases unmatched to any gene: 9. The CDR3 nucleotides are TGCGCCAGCGGGGAACAGGGGGCGCCGGATACGCAGTATTTT. It encodes CASGEQGAPDTQYF.

For this clone: This same CDR3 is encoded by further DNA sequences in the sample. The V and J genes are TRBV18 and TRBJ1-1; 7 bases fit TRBD1. This CDR3 region has 14 residues. V shed 6 bases, J shed 1 base, and the junction held 5 bases outside the gene matches. CDR1 is KGHSH, CDR2 LQKENI, per germline. The DNA for the CDR3 is TGTGCCAGCTCGCCCGGGACAGCGAACACTGAAGCTTTCTTT. This gives the protein CASSPGTANTEAFF. The full variable domain, rest sourced from reference TRBV18 and TRBJ1-1, is NAGVMQNPRHLVRRRGQEARLRCSPMKGHSHVYWYRQLPEEGLKFMVYLQKENIIDESGMPKERFSAEFPKEGPSILRIQQVVRGDSAAYFCASSPGTANTEAFFGQGTRLTVV.

The chain joins TRBV4-2 to TRBJ2-3, with D maybe TRBD2 (5 bases). Germline V gives CDR1 LGHNA, CDR2 YNFKEQ. The CDR3 has 14 amino acids. With 2 bases removed from V and 2 bases from J, the gap between germline ends came to 8 bases. The CDR3 is CASSQTGSTDTQYF. CDR3 sequence (DNA): TGTGCCAGCAGCCAAACGGGGTCCACAGATACGCAGTATTTT.

This chain connects TRBV7-8 to TRBJ2-3, with 8 nucleotides matching TRBD2. With V trimmed by 5 bases and J by 6 bases, 10 bases remained unmatched. The CDR3 runs to 15 residues. CDR1 is SGHVS and CDR2 is FQNEAQ in the germline V gene. CDR3 nucleotide sequence: TGTGCCAGCAGCCGAGCGGGGGCTGAGGGGGATACGCAGTATTTT. Translating gives CASSRAGAEGDTQYF.

J is TRBJ1-2 and V is TRBV7-9, with a possible D match to TRBD1 (6 bases). Germline V CDR1 and CDR2: SEHNR, FQNEAQ (reference sequence). The V and J ends lost 4 bases and 6 bases respectively, with 15 bases between them. The CDR3 is 14 amino acids. For the CDR3, the DNA is TGTGCCAGCAGCTATCCGGGACACCAGGATGGCTACACCTTC. This codes for CASSYPGHQDGYTF.

The rearrangement links TRBV5-1 to TRBJ2-7; D perhaps matches TRBD2 (6 bases). The V end was cut by 0 bases, the J end by 3 bases, with 13 bases between. This CDR3 is built from 15 residues. The germline V gene encodes CDR1 SGHRS and CDR2 YFSETQ. The CDR3 DNA sequence: TGCGCCAGCAGCTTGGGGGCCGGGACTTACTACGAGCAGTACTTC. Translation gives CASSLGAGTYYEQYF.

This clone is a singleton in its sample. The rearrangement joins TRBV18 to TRBJ1-1; tentative D call: TRBD1 (6 bases). V dropped 5 bases and J dropped 0 bases, with 10 bases sitting between them. The CDR3 extends over 14 amino acids. The V gene's germline CDR1 is KGHSH and CDR2 LQKENI. This CDR3 is CASSYRDMNTEAFF. The CDR3 DNA is TGTGCCAGCTCATACAGGGACATGAACACTGAAGCTTTCTTT. Based on the CDR3 plus reference TRBV18 and TRBJ1-1, the full variable domain is NAGVMQNPRHLVRRRGQEARLRCSPMKGHSHVYWYRQLPEEGLKFMVYLQKENIIDESGMPKERFSAEFPKEGPSILRIQQVVRGDSAAYFCASSYRDMNTEAFFGQGTRLTVV.

The rearrangement uses TRBV4-3 and TRBJ1-2; 9 nucleotides line up with TRBD1. V lost 3 bases and J lost 2; bases outside the gene matches: 4. CDR1 is LGHNA and CDR2 is YSLEER in the germline V gene. This CDR3 region has 15 residues. The CDR3 reads CASSQYTGGNYGYTF. The CDR3 nucleotides are TGCGCCAGCAGCCAGTATACAGGGGGCAACTATGGCTACACCTTC.

The gene calls are TRBV7-3 and TRBJ1-5; no firm D call. The germline gives CDR1 SGHTA, CDR2 FQGTGA. V lost 2 bases and J 4 bases, leaving 6 bases between the germline ends. This CDR3 has 13 residues. CDR3 residues: CASSLDINQPQHF. CDR3 coding DNA: TGTGCCAGCAGCTTAGACATTAATCAGCCCCAGCATTTT.